Following are 19 T cell receptor beta chains from one sample sequenced in a study of T cell changes during pregnancy in multiple sclerosis. Sequencing was performed with immunoSEQ multiplex PCR; in TCRdb, only in-frame clones are kept and a portion is missing. The repertoire consists of 45,000 or so clones, with more than 85% occurring once and the leading ten covering under 9.5%. Sequenced here: CD8+ T cells from peripheral blood mononuclear cells, sampled after pregnancy. The receptors shown here come from a female donor with multiple sclerosis, enrolled in a pregnancy study.

V gene TRBV7-9 combines with J gene TRBJ1-5; D is possibly TRBD1 (5 bases). The CDR3 extends over 14 amino acids. CDR1 is SEHNR, CDR2 FQNEAQ, per germline (reference sequence). V was clipped by 0 bases and J by 7 bases, with 10 bases between them. CDR3 amino acids: CASSLAGGGQPQHF. Written as DNA, the CDR3 is TGTGCCAGCAGCTTAGCGGGGGGTGGACAGCCCCAGCATTTT.

The V and J genes are TRBV5-4 and TRBJ1-4, with a tentative D call TRBD1 (5 bases). The germline gives CDR1 SGHNT, CDR2 YYREEE (reference sequence). This CDR3 comprises 17 residues. Trimming removed 4 bases at V and 1 base at J, with 17 bases between. CDR3: CASSTGPIGRTNEKLFF. CDR3 DNA sequence: TGTGCCAGCAGCACGGGGCCCATCGGGAGAACTAATGAAAAACTGTTTTTT.

V is TRBV7-9 and J is TRBJ2-1, with 7 bases lining up with TRBD1. This CDR3 spans 14 amino acids. V shed 5 bases, J shed 6 bases, and the junction held 7 bases outside the gene matches. Germline loops: CDR1 SEHNR, CDR2 FQNEAQ (reference sequence). The DNA for the CDR3 is TGTGCCAGCAGCCCACGGACAGGAACCAATGAGCAGTTCTTC. Translated: CASSPRTGTNEQFF.

This clone is a singleton in its sample. The CDR3 spells CASSLIWNTGELFF. Written as DNA, the CDR3 is TGTGCCAGCAGCTTGATCTGGAACACCGGGGAGCTGTTTTTT. The chain recombines TRBV5-6 with TRBJ2-2; D not resolved. The V gene's germline CDR1 is SGHDT and CDR2 YYEEEE. This CDR3 contains 14 residues. The V end was cut by 1 base, the J end by 1 base, with 5 bases between.

The CDR3 spells CASSQTGRGNTEAFF. The DNA for the CDR3 is TGTGCCAGCAGCCAGACAGGAAGAGGGAACACTGAAGCTTTCTTT. This rearrangement joins TRBV16 to TRBJ1-1; a possible D gene is TRBD1 (6 bases). The CDR3 extends over 15 amino acids. V lost 3 bases and J 1 base, leaving 12 bases between the germline ends. From germline, CDR1 is KGHSY and CDR2 FQNENV.

DNA for the CDR3: TGTGCCAGCAGCCTAAGGGAGGAGGGACTTAATGAAAAACTGTTTTTT. This translates into CASSLREEGLNEKLFF. This chain links TRBV5-4 with TRBJ1-4; D may be TRBD1 (5 bases). CDR1 SGHNT and CDR2 YYREEE come from the germline V gene (reference sequence). Trimming removed 4 bases from V and 4 bases from J, with 17 bases in between. This CDR3 comprises 16 residues.

The rearrangement uses TRBV7-3 and TRBJ2-2, with a tentative D call TRBD2 (6 bases). The V gene's germline CDR1 is SGHTA and CDR2 FQGTGA. The CDR3 extends over 16 amino acids. V lost 1 base and J lost 3, with 12 bases in between. The CDR3 coding sequence is TGTGCCAGCAGCTTAAGTCACAGCGGGTACACCGGGGAGCTGTTTTTT. As protein: CASSLSHSGYTGELFF.

The V call is TRBV11-2, the J call TRBJ2-4; possibly TRBD2 for D (6 bases). Germline assignment: CDR1 SGHAT and CDR2 FQNNGV. Trimming left V 6 bases short and J 11 bases short, with 8 bases between. CDR3 length: 10 residues. CDR3 DNA sequence: TGTGCCAGCAGTGGACTATTTCAGTACTTC. It specifies CASSGLFQYF.

J is TRBJ2-2 and V is TRBV4-1; tentative D call: TRBD1 (5 bases). Looked up from germline, CDR1 is MGHRA and CDR2 is YSYEKL. The CDR3 spans 13 residues. V shed 8 bases and J shed 10 bases, with 17 bases lying between them. The CDR3 sequence: CASAAILGEELFF. CDR3 nucleotide sequence: TGCGCCAGCGCGGCAATTCTAGGGGAGGAGCTGTTTTTT.

The chain combines TRBV6-5 with TRBJ2-2; 10 bases are shared with TRBD2. J was trimmed by 6 bases and V by 5 bases; bases with no gene match: 0. The CDR3 is 13 amino acids. Germline V lookup: CDR1 MNHEY, CDR2 SVGAGI. The CDR3 protein is CASSSGGAGELFF. The CDR3 DNA reads TGTGCCAGCAGTAGCGGGGGGGCCGGGGAGCTGTTTTTT.

The chain employs TRBV11-2 and TRBJ2-7; 11 bases agree with TRBD1. The V gene's germline CDR1 is SGHAT and CDR2 FQNNGV. V lost 4 bases, J lost 3 bases, and 5 bases stayed unmatched. The CDR3 totals 15 residues. Here the CDR3 DNA reads TGTGCCAGCAGCTGGGACAGGGGGTTCGTCTACGAGCAGTACTTC. As protein: CASSWDRGFVYEQYF. Based on the CDR3 plus reference TRBV11-2 and TRBJ2-7, the full variable domain is EAGVAQSPRYKIIEKRQSVAFWCNPISGHATLYWYQQILGQGPKLLIQFQNNGVVDDSQLPKDRFSAERLKGVDSTLKIQPAKLEDSAVYLCASSWDRGFVYEQYFGPGTRLTVT.

The genes are TRBV5-1 and TRBJ2-1; TRBD1 aligns across 8 bases. Trimming at V came to 4 bases and at J to 7 bases, leaving 10 bases not matched to a gene. This CDR3 has 15 amino acids. Germline assignment: CDR1 SGHRS and CDR2 YFSETQ. CDR3 DNA: TGCGCCAGCAGCACGGACAGGGAAGGGTGGAATGAGCAGTTCTTC. It yields the protein CASSTDREGWNEQFF. Supplemented by reference TRBV5-1 and TRBJ2-1, the full variable domain reads KAGVTQTPRYLIKTRGQQVTLSCSPISGHRSVSWYQQTPGQGLQFLFEYFSETQRNKGNFPGRFSGRQFSNSRSEMNVSTLELGDSALYLCASSTDREGWNEQFFGPGTRLTVL.

This chain links TRBV29-1 with TRBJ1-3, with D uncertain. V lost 3 bases and J 1 base, leaving 10 bases between the germline ends. This CDR3 is 14 amino acids long. CDR1 and CDR2 from the germline V gene are SQVTM and ANQGSEA. The chain's CDR3 is CSVDGSSSGNTIYF. The CDR3 coding sequence is TGCAGCGTTGACGGCTCTAGTTCTGGAAACACCATATATTTT.

The chain carries TRBV6-5 and TRBJ2-7, with a weak D call TRBD1 (6 bases). The CDR3 length is 16 residues. Trimming took 0 bases from V and 4 from J, leaving 16 bases between them. The germline V gene has CDR1 MNHEY and CDR2 SVGAGI. CDR3 amino acids: CASSYSPQGVQYEQYF. CDR3 bases: TGTGCCAGCAGTTACTCACCACAGGGAGTCCAGTACGAGCAGTACTTC.

The V gene is TRBV19, the J gene TRBJ1-3; D is possibly TRBD1 (5 bases). The V end was cut by 3 bases, the J end by 4 bases, with 13 bases between. The CDR3 runs to 15 residues. Per the germline V gene, CDR1 is LNHDA and CDR2 is SQIVND (reference sequence). The CDR3, as DNA: TGTGCCAGTAGTATTGCAGGGCAATACGGAAACACCATATATTTT. Residues: CASSIAGQYGNTIYF.

This clone has a single count. The V and J genes are TRBV30 and TRBJ2-3; possibly TRBD1 for D (5 bases). Trimming took 2 bases from V and 5 from J, leaving 11 bases between them. This CDR3 has 13 residues. Germline V gives CDR1 GTSNPN, CDR2 SVGIG (reference sequence). CDR3 region: CAWSSVGQDTQYF. Here the CDR3 DNA reads TGTGCCTGGAGTTCTGTGGGGCAAGATACGCAGTATTTT.

The rearrangement uses TRBV13 and TRBJ2-3, with TRBD2 matching 13 bases. Per the germline V gene, CDR1 is PRHDT and CDR2 is FYEKMQ (reference sequence). The junction had 7 bases not matched to a gene; V was cut back by 5 bases and J by 2 bases. The CDR3 is 17 amino acids. The CDR3 is CASSGQGLAGTTDTQYF. The CDR3 coding sequence is TGTGCCAGCAGCGGACAGGGACTAGCGGGGACCACAGATACGCAGTATTTT.

The chain is built from TRBV9 and TRBJ1-5; no definite D call. This CDR3 contains 14 residues. Trimming cost V 4 bases and J 2 bases, with 10 bases left between them. The germline CDR1 and CDR2 sequences are SGDLS and YYNGEE. The CDR3 bases are TGTGCCAGCAGCCCCCTCCCGGGCAATCAGCCCCAGCATTTT. Translated, it gives CASSPLPGNQPQHF.

The chain joins TRBV27 to TRBJ1-1; D might be TRBD1 (5 bases). The CDR3 is 16 amino acids. Per germline, CDR1 MNHEY and CDR2 SMNVEV (reference sequence). Trimming left V 2 bases short and J 3 bases short, with 16 bases between. CDR3 nucleotide sequence: TGTGCCAGCAGTTTAGGTCTGACCGACAGATACACTGAAGCTTTCTTT. Amino acids: CASSLGLTDRYTEAFF.